Given below is one T cell receptor beta chain in context. This entry belongs to a study of T-cell memory formation after mild COVID-19. TCRdb reanalysed the 5' RACE reads using MiXCR and keeps one entry per CDR3 protein. This table holds around 510,000 distinct CDR3 sequences, less than 25% found once. Germline-derived CDR1 and CDR2 are PRHDT and FYEKMQ (reference sequence). The CDR3 extends over 15 amino acids. V was shortened by 0 bases and J by 6 bases, with 12 bases between the two germline ends. This rearrangement joins TRBV13 to TRBJ1-5; tentative D call: TRBD1 (5 bases). The clonotype originates from an adult woman who had mild COVID-19 (a few samples of this study predate the infection). Cell type and time point are not known. What was sequenced was PBMCs or a T cell subset sorted from them (not recorded which). The CDR3 protein is CASSLGRRAIQPQHF. CDR3 coding DNA: TGTGCCAGCAGCTTAGGACGCAGGGCTATTCAGCCCCAGCATTTT.